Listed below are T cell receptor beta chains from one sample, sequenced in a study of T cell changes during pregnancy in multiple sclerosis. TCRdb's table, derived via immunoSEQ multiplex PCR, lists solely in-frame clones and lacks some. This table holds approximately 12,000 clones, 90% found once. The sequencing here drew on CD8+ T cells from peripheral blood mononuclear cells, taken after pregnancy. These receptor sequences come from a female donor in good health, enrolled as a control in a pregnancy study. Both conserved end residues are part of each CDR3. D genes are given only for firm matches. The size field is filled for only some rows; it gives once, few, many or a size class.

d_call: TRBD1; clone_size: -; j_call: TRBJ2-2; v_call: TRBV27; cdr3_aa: CASSPGTGFGELFF; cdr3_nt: TGTGCCAGCAGTCCTGGGACAGGGTTCGGGGAGCTGTTTTTT
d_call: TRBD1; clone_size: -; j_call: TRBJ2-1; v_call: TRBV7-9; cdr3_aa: CASSPGQGVDNEQFF; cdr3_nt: TGTGCCAGCAGCCCCGGACAGGGGGTTGACAATGAGCAGTTCTTC
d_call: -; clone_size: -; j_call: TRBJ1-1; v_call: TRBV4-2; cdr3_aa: CASSQVATDYTEAFF; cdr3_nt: TGTGCCAGCAGCCAAGTCGCGACAGATTACACTGAAGCTTTCTTT
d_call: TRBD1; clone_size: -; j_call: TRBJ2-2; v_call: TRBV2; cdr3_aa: CASSEVPGQGGGELFF; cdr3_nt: TGTGCCAGCAGTGAAGTCCCGGGACAGGGCGGCGGGGAGCTGTTTTTT
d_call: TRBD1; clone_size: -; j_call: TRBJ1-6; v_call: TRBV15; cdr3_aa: CATSREGQSSYNSPLHF; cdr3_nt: TGTGCCACCAGCAGAGAGGGACAGAGCTCCTATAATTCACCCCTCCACTTT
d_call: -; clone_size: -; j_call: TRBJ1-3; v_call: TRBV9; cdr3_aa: CASSVGGSSGNTIYF; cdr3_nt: TGTGCCAGCAGCGTAGGCGGAAGCTCTGGAAACACCATATATTTT
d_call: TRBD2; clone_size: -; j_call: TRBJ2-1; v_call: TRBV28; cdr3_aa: CASSPTGLAGGNEQFF; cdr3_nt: TGTGCCAGCAGCCCTACCGGACTAGCGGGAGGGAATGAGCAGTTCTTC
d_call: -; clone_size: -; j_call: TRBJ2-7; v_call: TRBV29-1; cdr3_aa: CSVGEQKVYEQYF; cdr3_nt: TGCAGCGTTGGTGAACAGAAAGTCTACGAGCAGTACTTC
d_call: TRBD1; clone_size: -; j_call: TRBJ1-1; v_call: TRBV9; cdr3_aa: CASSVAGTGITEAFF; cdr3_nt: TGTGCCAGCAGCGTAGCGGGGACAGGGATCACTGAAGCTTTCTTT
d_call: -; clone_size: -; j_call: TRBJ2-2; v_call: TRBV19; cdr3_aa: CASSQRAVNTGELFF; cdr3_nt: TGTGCCAGTAGTCAGAGGGCGGTGAACACCGGGGAGCTGTTTTTT
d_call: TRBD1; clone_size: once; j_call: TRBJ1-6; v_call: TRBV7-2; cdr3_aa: CATRQGYSPLHF; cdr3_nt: TGTGCCACCCGACAGGGGTATTCACCCCTCCACTTT
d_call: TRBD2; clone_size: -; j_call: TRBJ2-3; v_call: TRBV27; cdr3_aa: CASSLGLAGGVDTQYF; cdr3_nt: TGTGCCAGCAGTTTAGGGCTAGCGGGGGGGGTGGATACGCAGTATTTT
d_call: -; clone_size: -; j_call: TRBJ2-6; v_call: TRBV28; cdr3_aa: CASSSPRYERMTGANVLTF; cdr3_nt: TGTGCCAGCAGTTCCCCAAGGTATGAGAGGATGACTGGGGCCAACGTCCTGACTTTC
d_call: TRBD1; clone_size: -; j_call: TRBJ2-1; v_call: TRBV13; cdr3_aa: CASSIAGDRAYNEQFF; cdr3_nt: TGTGCCAGCAGCATTGCAGGGGACAGGGCTTACAATGAGCAGTTCTTC
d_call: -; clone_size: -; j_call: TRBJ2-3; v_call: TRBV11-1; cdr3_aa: CASSSRDRVTDTQYF; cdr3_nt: TGTGCCAGCAGTTCGCGTGACCGGGTCACAGATACGCAGTATTTT
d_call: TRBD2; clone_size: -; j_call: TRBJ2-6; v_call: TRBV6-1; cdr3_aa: CASSSGSSGANVLTF; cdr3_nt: TGTGCCAGCAGTAGCGGGAGCTCTGGGGCCAACGTCCTGACTTTC
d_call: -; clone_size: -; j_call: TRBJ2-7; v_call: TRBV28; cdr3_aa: CASTTGTSYEQYF; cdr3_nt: TGTGCCAGCACTACCGGGACAAGCTACGAGCAGTACTTC
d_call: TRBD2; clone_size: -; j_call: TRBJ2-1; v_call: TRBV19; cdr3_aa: CASSLAGSFYNEQFF; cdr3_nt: TGTGCCAGTAGTTTAGCGGGAAGCTTTTACAATGAGCAGTTCTTC
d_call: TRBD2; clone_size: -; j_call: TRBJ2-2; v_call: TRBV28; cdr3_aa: CASSLGLAGVNTGELFF; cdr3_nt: TGTGCCAGCAGTTTGGGGCTAGCGGGGGTTAACACCGGGGAGCTGTTTTTT
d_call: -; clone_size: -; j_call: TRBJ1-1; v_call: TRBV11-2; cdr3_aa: CASSLWTSHENTEAFF; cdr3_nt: TGTGCCAGCAGCTTGTGGACAAGTCACGAGAACACTGAAGCTTTCTTT
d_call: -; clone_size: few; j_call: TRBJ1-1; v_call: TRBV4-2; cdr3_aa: CASSQDLREAFF; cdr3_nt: TGTGCCAGCAGCCAAGATCTCAGGGAAGCTTTCTTT
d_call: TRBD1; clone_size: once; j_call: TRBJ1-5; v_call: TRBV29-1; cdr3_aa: CSVDVQGMHQPQHF; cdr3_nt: TGCAGCGTTGATGTACAGGGGATGCATCAGCCCCAGCATTTT
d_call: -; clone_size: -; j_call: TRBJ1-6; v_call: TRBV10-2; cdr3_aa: CASSLDSEDSPLHF; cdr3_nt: TGCGCCAGCAGTTTGGACAGTGAAGATTCGCCCCTCCACTTT